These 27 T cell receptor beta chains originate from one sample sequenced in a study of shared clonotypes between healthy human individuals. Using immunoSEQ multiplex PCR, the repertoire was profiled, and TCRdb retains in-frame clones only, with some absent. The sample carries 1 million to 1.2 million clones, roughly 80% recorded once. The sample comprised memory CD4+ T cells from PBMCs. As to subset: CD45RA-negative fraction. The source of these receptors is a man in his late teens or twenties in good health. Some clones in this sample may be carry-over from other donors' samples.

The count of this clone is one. The CDR3, as DNA: TGTGCCAGCAGAACGGGACTTCTTAACTATGGCTACACCTTC. It encodes CASRTGLLNYGYTF. The chain is built from TRBV6-5 and TRBJ1-2, with D perhaps TRBD1 (5 bases). The CDR3 runs to 14 residues. Trimming removed 6 bases from V and 1 base from J, with 12 bases in between. The germline gives CDR1 MNHEY, CDR2 SVGAGI.

The CDR3 region has the DNA TGCGCCAGCAGCTTAGATATCCGCGCCGAGCAGTACTTC. It encodes CASSLDIRAEQYF. The rearrangement uses TRBV5-1 and TRBJ2-7; no reliable D call. This CDR3 contains 13 residues. Germline CDR1 is SGHRS and CDR2 is YFSETQ. Deletions cut 2 bases from V and 6 bases from J, with 12 bases between.

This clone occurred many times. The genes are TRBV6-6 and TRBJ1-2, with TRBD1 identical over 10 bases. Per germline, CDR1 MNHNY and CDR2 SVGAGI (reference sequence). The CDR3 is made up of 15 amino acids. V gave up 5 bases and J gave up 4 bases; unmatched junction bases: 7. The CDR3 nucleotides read TGTGCCAGCAGTGACGGACAGGGGGTGGTCTATGGCTACACCTTC. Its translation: CASSDGQGVVYGYTF.

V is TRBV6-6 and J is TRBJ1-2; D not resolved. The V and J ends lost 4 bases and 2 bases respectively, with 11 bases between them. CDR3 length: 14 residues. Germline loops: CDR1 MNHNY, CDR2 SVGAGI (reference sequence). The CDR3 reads CASSSRTSNYGYTF. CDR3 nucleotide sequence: TGTGCCAGCAGTTCCCGGACGAGCAACTATGGCTACACCTTC.

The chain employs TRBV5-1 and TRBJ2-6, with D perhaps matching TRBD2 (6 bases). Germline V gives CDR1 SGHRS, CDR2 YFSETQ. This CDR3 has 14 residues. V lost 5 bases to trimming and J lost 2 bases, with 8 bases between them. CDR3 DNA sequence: TGCGCCAGCAGTTCGGGGGCTGGGGCCAACGTCCTGACTTTC. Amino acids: CASSSGAGANVLTF.

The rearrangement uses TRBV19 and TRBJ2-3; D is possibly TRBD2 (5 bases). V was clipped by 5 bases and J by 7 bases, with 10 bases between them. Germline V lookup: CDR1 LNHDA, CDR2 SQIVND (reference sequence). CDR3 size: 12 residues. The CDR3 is CASSLPGYTQYF. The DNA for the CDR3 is TGTGCCAGTAGTTTACCGGGGTATACGCAGTATTTT.

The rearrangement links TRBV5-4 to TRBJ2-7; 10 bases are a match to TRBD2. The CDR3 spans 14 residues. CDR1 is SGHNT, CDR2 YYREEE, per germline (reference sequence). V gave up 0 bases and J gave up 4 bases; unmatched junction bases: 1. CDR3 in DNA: TGTGCCAGCAGCTTGGAACTAGCGGGGTACGAGCAGTACTTC. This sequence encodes CASSLELAGYEQYF.

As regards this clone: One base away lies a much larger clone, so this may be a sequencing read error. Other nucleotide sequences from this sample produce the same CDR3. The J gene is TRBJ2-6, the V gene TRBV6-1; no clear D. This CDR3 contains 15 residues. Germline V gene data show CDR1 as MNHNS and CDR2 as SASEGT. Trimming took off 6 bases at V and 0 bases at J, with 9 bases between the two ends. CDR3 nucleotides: TGTGCCAGCAGCGCGGAGAACTCTGGGGCCAACGTCCTGACTTTC. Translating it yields CASSAENSGANVLTF.

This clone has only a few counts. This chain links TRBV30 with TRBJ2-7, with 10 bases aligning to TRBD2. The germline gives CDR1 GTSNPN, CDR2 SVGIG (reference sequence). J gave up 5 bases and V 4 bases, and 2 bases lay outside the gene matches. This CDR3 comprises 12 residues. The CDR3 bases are TGTGCCTGGACTAGCGGGAGTCACGAGCAGTACTTC. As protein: CAWTSGSHEQYF.

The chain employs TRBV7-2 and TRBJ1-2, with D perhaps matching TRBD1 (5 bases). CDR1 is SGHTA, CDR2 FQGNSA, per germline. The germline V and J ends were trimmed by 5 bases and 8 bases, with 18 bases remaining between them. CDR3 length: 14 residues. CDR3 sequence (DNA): TGTGCCAGCAGCGCTAGGGACCCCACCCGGGGCTACACCTTC. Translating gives CASSARDPTRGYTF.

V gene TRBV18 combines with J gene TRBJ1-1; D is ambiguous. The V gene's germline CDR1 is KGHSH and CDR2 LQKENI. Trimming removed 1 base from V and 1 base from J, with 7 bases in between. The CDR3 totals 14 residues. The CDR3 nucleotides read TGTGCCAGCTCACCACAGACGGGGAACACTGAAGCTTTCTTT. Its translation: CASSPQTGNTEAFF.

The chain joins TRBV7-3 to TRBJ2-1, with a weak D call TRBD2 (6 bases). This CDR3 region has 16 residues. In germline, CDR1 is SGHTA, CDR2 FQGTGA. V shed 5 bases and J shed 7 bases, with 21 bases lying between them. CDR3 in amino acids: CASSPKDGSSGNEQFF. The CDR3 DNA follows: TGTGCCAGCAGCCCTAAGGACGGGAGTAGTGGGAATGAGCAGTTCTTC.

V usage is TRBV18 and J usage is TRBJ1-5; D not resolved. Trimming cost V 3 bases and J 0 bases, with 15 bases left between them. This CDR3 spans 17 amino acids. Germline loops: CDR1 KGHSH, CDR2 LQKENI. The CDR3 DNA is TGTGCCAGCTCACCTCGACCCCCGGAGTATAGCAATCAGCCCCAGCATTTT. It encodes CASSPRPPEYSNQPQHF.

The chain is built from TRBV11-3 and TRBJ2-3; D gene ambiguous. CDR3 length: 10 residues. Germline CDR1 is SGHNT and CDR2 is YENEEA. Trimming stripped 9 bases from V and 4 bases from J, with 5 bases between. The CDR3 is CARRADTQYF. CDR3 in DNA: TGTGCCAGAAGAGCAGATACGCAGTATTTT. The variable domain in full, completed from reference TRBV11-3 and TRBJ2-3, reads EAGVVQSPRYKIIEKKQPVAFWCNPISGHNTLYWYLQNLGQGPELLIRYENEEAVDDSQLPKDRFSAERLKGVDSTLKIQPAELGDSAVYLCARRADTQYFGPGTRLTVL.

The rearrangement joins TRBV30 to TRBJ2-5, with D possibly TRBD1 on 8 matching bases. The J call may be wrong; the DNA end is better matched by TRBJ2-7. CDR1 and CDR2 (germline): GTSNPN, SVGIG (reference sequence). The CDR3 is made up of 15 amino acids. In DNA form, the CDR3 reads TGTGCCTGGAGTCTAGCGGACAGGGATGTGTCCGAGCAGTACTTC. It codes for CAWSLADRDVSEQYF.

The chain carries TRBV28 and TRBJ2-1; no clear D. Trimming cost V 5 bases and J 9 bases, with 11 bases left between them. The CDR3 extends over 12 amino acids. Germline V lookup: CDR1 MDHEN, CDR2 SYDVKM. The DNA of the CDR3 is TGTGCCAGCAGTCCCTGGCTGGCTGAGCAGTTCTTC. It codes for CASSPWLAEQFF.

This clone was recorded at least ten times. CDR3 amino acids: CASSPQEAGSGEQYF. CDR3 nucleotide sequence: TGTGCCAGCTCACCGCAGGAAGCAGGGTCGGGCGAGCAGTACTTC. The rearrangement uses TRBV18 and TRBJ2-7, with D perhaps matching TRBD1 (5 bases). Trimming shortened V by 3 bases and J by 6 bases, and 18 bases separated the two germline ends. From germline, CDR1 is KGHSH and CDR2 LQKENI. This CDR3 spans 15 amino acids.

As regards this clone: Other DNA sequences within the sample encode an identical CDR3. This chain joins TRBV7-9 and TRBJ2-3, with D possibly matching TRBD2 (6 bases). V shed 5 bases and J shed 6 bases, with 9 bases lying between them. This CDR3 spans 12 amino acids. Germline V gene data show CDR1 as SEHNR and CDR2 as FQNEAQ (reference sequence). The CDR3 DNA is TGTGCCAGCAGCCCCCGGGGGGATACGCAGTATTTT. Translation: CASSPRGDTQYF. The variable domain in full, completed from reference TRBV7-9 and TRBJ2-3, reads DTGVSQNPRHKITKRGQNVTFRCDPISEHNRLYWYRQTLGQGPEFLTYFQNEAQLEKSRLLSDRFSAERPKGSFSTLEIQRTEQGDSAMYLCASSPRGDTQYFGPGTRLTVL.

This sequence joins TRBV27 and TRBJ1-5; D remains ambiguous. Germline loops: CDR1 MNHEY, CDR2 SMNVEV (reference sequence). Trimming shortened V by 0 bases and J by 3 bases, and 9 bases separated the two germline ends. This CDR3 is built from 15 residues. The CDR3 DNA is TGTGCCAGCAGTTTATCGACGCGATTCAATCAGCCCCAGCATTTT. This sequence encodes CASSLSTRFNQPQHF.

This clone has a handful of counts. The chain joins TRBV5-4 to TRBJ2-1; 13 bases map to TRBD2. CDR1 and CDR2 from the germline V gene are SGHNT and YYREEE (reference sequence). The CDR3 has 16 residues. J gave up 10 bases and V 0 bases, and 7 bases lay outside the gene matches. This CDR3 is CASSLAGLAGDREQFF. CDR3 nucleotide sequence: TGTGCCAGCAGCTTGGCCGGACTAGCGGGAGATCGGGAGCAGTTCTTC.

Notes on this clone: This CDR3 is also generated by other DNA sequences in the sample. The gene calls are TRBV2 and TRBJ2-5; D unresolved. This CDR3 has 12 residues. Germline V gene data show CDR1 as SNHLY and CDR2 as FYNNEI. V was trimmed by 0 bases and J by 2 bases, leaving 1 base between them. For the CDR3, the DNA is TGTGCCAGCAGTGAAGCGCAAGAGACCCAGTACTTC. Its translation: CASSEAQETQYF.

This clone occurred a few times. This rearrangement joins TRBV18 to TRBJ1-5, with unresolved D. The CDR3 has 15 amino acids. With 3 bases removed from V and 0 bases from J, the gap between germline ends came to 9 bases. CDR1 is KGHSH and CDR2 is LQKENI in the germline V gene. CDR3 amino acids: CASSPAGDSNQPQHF. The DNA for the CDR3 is TGTGCCAGCTCACCGGCCGGCGATAGCAATCAGCCCCAGCATTTT.

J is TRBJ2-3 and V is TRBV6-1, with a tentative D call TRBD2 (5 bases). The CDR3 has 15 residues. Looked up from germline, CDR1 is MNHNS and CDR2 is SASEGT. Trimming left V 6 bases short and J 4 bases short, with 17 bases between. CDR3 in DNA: TGTGCCAGCAGCGATCGGGGTCTAGAACCAGATACGCAGTATTTT. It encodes CASSDRGLEPDTQYF.

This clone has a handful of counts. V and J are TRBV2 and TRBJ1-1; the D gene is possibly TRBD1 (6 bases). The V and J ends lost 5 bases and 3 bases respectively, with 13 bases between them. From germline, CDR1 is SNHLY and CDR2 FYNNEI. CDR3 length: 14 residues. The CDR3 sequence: CASSNTGRDTEAFF. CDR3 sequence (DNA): TGTGCCAGCAGTAATACAGGGAGGGACACTGAAGCTTTCTTT.

CDR3 sequence: CASSKGGANEKLFF. CDR3 coding DNA: TGTGCCAGCAGCAAAGGGGGGGCGAATGAAAAACTGTTTTTT. The chain has TRBV28 and TRBJ1-4; D possibly corresponds to TRBD1 (6 bases). Germline V gene lookup returns CDR1 MDHEN and CDR2 SYDVKM. V lost 6 bases to trimming and J lost 5 bases, with 13 bases between them. The CDR3 is 14 amino acids.

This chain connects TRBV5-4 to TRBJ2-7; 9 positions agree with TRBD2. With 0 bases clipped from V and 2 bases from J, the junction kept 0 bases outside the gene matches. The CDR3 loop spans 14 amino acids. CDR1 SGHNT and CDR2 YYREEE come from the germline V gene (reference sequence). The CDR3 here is CASSLVAGAYEQYF. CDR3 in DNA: TGTGCCAGCAGCTTGGTAGCGGGAGCCTACGAGCAGTACTTC.

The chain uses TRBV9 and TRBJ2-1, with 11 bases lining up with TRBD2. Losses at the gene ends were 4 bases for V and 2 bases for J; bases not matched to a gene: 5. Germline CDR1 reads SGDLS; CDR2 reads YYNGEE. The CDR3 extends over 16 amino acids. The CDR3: CASSYLSGRAYNEQFF. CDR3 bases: TGTGCCAGCAGCTACCTTAGCGGGAGGGCCTACAATGAGCAGTTCTTC.